This T cell receptor beta chain was profiled in a study of T cell responses to AZD1222 COVID-19 vaccine. The CDR3 runs 14 residues. V gave up 8 bases and J gave up 5 bases, with 18 bases separating them. Looked up from germline, CDR1 is SNHLY and CDR2 is FYNNEI. This clone was detected once. Its antigen is unknown. Profiling relied on immunoSEQ multiplex PCR, and the TCRdb table lists in-frame clones only, not all of them. The sample includes about 130,000 clones, roughly 93% of them seen just once. Regarding the study as a whole: Most donors were white British and more were female, and clonal diversity was possibly underestimated.

The chain couples TRBV2 to TRBJ1-1; no firm D call. Sequenced material: peripheral blood, taken on day 0 of AZD1222 vaccination. The sequence was collected from an adult in good health. Here the CDR3 DNA reads TGTGCCAGCTCCGGACTCTCAGGCGGGACTGAAGCTTTCTTT. This encodes CASSGLSGGTEAFF.